The 20 T cell receptor beta chains in this list originate from one sample, sequenced in a study of T-cell memory formation after mild COVID-19. TCRdb reprocessed the 5' RACE reads with MiXCR, giving one entry per CDR3 protein. The sample records fewer than 600,000 distinct CDR3 sequences, roughly 22% being singletons. The sequencing sample was made of PBMCs or a T cell subset sorted from them (not recorded which). The receptors originated from an adult woman who had mild COVID-19 (a few samples of this study predate the infection). Cell type and time point are not known.

This clonotype was counted between two and nine times. J is TRBJ1-4 and V is TRBV4-1; D may be TRBD1 (5 bases). The CDR3 is made up of 14 amino acids. V was trimmed by 2 bases and J by 6 bases, leaving 10 bases between them. The germline V gene encodes CDR1 MGHRA and CDR2 YSYEKL. CDR3 region: CASSQWGRDEKLFF. In nucleotides, the CDR3 is TGCGCCAGCAGCCAATGGGGCCGGGATGAAAAACTGTTTTTT.

The gene calls are TRBV5-1 and TRBJ2-1; tentative D call: TRBD2 (6 bases). This CDR3 is 15 amino acids long. Per germline, CDR1 SGHRS and CDR2 YFSETQ. Trimming pared 4 bases from V and 7 bases from J, leaving 18 bases between. CDR3 residues: CASSRRQSGGNEQFF. Here the CDR3 DNA reads TGCGCCAGCAGCCGCAGACAATCCGGGGGAAATGAGCAGTTCTTC.

The genes are TRBV12-3 or TRBV12-4 and TRBJ1-2; D might be TRBD1 (5 bases). The V and J ends lost 1 base and 8 bases respectively, with 14 bases between them. CDR3 length: 14 residues. The CDR3 loop reads CASSLGDWAVGYTF. The CDR3 DNA is TGTGCCAGCAGTTTAGGGGACTGGGCCGTAGGCTACACCTTC.

V is TRBV5-1 and J is TRBJ2-1, with 7 bases that match TRBD2. Germline-derived CDR1 and CDR2 are SGHRS and YFSETQ. The CDR3 covers 15 residues. Unmatched junction bases numbered 6, after V lost 2 bases and J lost 4 bases. This CDR3 reads CASSFRERGYNEQFF. The CDR3 region has the DNA TGCGCCAGCAGCTTCCGGGAGCGGGGATACAATGAGCAGTTCTTC.

This clonotype was observed a single time. The V call is TRBV30, the J call TRBJ1-2, with D possibly being TRBD1 (6 bases). V was trimmed by 3 bases and J by 4 bases, leaving 21 bases between them. Germline CDR1 reads GTSNPN; CDR2 reads SVGIG (reference sequence). This CDR3 is built from 16 residues. The CDR3 region has the DNA TGTGCCTGGAGCTCCCTGTACGGGGGGCTTGGCTATGGCTACACCTTC. This sequence encodes CAWSSLYGGLGYGYTF.

The V gene is TRBV27, the J gene TRBJ2-3; 11 bases align to TRBD2. The length of the CDR3 is 19 residues. CDR1 MNHEY and CDR2 SMNVEV come from the germline V gene (reference sequence). J lost 4 bases, V lost 2 bases, and 14 bases had no gene match. The CDR3 DNA follows: TGTGCCAGCAGTTTAAAAAGTCCCATAGCGGGAGGGCCGGCAGATACGCAGTATTTT. Amino acids: CASSLKSPIAGGPADTQYF.

The J gene is TRBJ2-1, the V gene TRBV25-1; the D gene is possibly TRBD1 (5 bases). The V end lost 8 bases, the J end lost 2 bases, and 19 bases lay between the germline ends. CDR1 and CDR2 (germline): MGHDK, SYGVNS. The CDR3 sequence is 16 residues long. CDR3 nucleotide sequence: TGTGCCAGCGGACCCCCCCAGGGAACCCCCTACAATGAGCAGTTCTTC. Its protein is CASGPPQGTPYNEQFF.

This clonotype has only a few counts. The J gene is TRBJ2-2, the V gene TRBV5-8; weak D call: TRBD1 (6 bases). The ends were cut back, 3 bases at V and 1 base at J, with 10 bases in the middle. Looked up from germline, CDR1 is SGHTS and CDR2 is YDEGEE. The CDR3 totals 15 residues. Written as DNA, the CDR3 is TGTGCCAGCAGCTCCGGGACACAGAACACCGGGGAGCTGTTTTTT. Protein product: CASSSGTQNTGELFF.

This clonotype showed up just a few times. The chain carries TRBV5-1 and TRBJ2-1; D perhaps matches TRBD1 (5 bases). CDR1 is SGHRS and CDR2 is YFSETQ in the germline V gene. The length of the CDR3 is 15 residues. Trimming left V 0 bases short and J 8 bases short, with 15 bases between. The CDR3 region is CASSLAQGVLDEQFF. The CDR3 DNA reads as TGCGCCAGCAGCTTGGCCCAGGGTGTCTTGGATGAGCAGTTCTTC.

The chain links TRBV6-2 or TRBV6-3 to TRBJ2-2, with 9 bases that match TRBD1. The trim removed 0 bases at V and 0 bases at J, leaving 17 bases unmatched. This CDR3 region has 22 residues. CDR1 MNHEY and CDR2 SVGEGT come from the germline V gene. The CDR3 DNA sequence: TGTGCCAGCAGTTACTCGCTCCGGGACAGGGCCGCGTACTTGACGAACACCGGGGAGCTGTTTTTT. This translates into CASSYSLRDRAAYLTNTGELFF.

CDR3: CASSLAAGTVYGYTF. CDR3 bases: TGTGCCAGCAGCTTAGCGGCGGGCACCGTCTATGGCTACACCTTC. The V gene is TRBV7-8, the J gene TRBJ1-2; D not resolved. CDR3 length: 15 amino acids. Deletions cut 0 bases from V and 4 bases from J, with 12 bases between. Germline V gene lookup returns CDR1 SGHVS and CDR2 FQNEAQ.

The chain recombines TRBV5-1 with TRBJ1-1, with TRBD1 as a possible D gene (5 bases). The CDR3 is made up of 14 amino acids. Trimming took 0 bases from V and 4 from J, leaving 10 bases between them. Per the germline V gene, CDR1 is SGHRS and CDR2 is YFSETQ. CDR3: CASSLDGAPTEAFF. CDR3 sequence (DNA): TGCGCCAGCAGCTTGGATGGGGCACCCACTGAAGCTTTCTTT.

This rearrangement joins TRBV9 to TRBJ2-5, with 7 bases matching TRBD2. V lost 5 bases to trimming and J lost 5 bases; unmatched junction nucleotides: 9. This CDR3 is built from 14 residues. CDR1 and CDR2 from the germline V gene are SGDLS and YYNGEE. The CDR3 is CASSESSGGETQYF. In DNA, the CDR3 is TGTGCCAGCAGTGAATCTAGCGGTGGGGAGACCCAGTACTTC.

This clonotype came up once. The chain recombines TRBV19 with TRBJ1-5; no reliable D call. The CDR3 is 14 residues long. V lost 6 bases and J 4 bases, leaving 13 bases between the germline ends. Germline-derived CDR1 and CDR2 are LNHDA and SQIVND (reference sequence). The DNA of the CDR3 is TGTGCCAGTAGCCTCCATGAGTCTAATCAGCCCCAGCATTTT. The encoded protein is CASSLHESNQPQHF. Supplemented by reference TRBV19 and TRBJ1-5, the full variable domain reads DGGITQSPKYLFRKEGQNVTLSCEQNLNHDAMYWYRQDPGQGLRLIYYSQIVNDFQKGDIAEGYSVSREKKESFPLTVTSAQKNPTAFYLCASSLHESNQPQHFGDGTRLSIL.

The chain carries TRBV5-1 and TRBJ2-3; 11 bases are a match to TRBD2. The CDR3 consists of 19 residues. The J segment lost 2 bases and the V segment lost 0 bases, leaving 11 bases of the junction unmatched. Germline V gene data show CDR1 as SGHRS and CDR2 as YFSETQ. The CDR3 loop is CASSLGLAGGNYPTDTQYF. DNA of the CDR3: TGCGCCAGCAGCTTGGGGCTAGCGGGGGGAAATTATCCCACAGATACGCAGTATTTT.

The genes are TRBV6-2 or TRBV6-3 and TRBJ2-7, with 7 bases aligning to TRBD2. The CDR3 extends over 14 amino acids. Germline CDR1 MNHEY, CDR2 SVGEGT. The ends lost 5 bases at V and 2 bases at J; junction bases unmatched: 6. CDR3 nucleotide sequence: TGTGCCAGCAGTACCTCCAGCGGGGCCTACGAGCAGTACTTC. It specifies CASSTSSGAYEQYF.

This clonotype was seen only a few times. V and J are TRBV7-6 and TRBJ2-1, with 8 bases that match TRBD2. The germline V gene encodes CDR1 SGHVS and CDR2 FNYEAQ. The CDR3 is 15 amino acids. V lost 5 bases to trimming and J lost 8 bases; unmatched junction nucleotides: 11. The CDR3 DNA follows: TGTGCCAGCAGCCTGTCAGCGGGAGTAGGCGATGAGCAGTTCTTC. Translation gives CASSLSAGVGDEQFF.

V and J are TRBV19 and TRBJ2-2, with 10 bases that match TRBD1. After removal of 7 bases from V and 5 bases from J, the junction contained 4 bases not matched to a gene. CDR3 length: 14 residues. Germline CDR1 is LNHDA and CDR2 is SQIVND (reference sequence). CDR3 sequence: CASKGTGVTGELFF. In DNA form, the CDR3 reads TGTGCCAGTAAGGGGACAGGGGTTACCGGGGAGCTGTTTTTT.

The rearrangement joins TRBV7-2 to TRBJ1-3, with TRBD1 matching 7 bases. The CDR3 contains 15 residues. Looked up from germline, CDR1 is SGHTA and CDR2 is FQGNSA. V lost 4 bases, J lost 4 bases, and 7 bases stayed unmatched. DNA for the CDR3: TGTGCCAGCAGCTCCAAGCGGACAGGAGGAAACACCATATATTTT. This encodes CASSSKRTGGNTIYF.

This clonotype turned up a few times. The rearrangement joins TRBV12-3 or TRBV12-4 to TRBJ2-4; D uncertain. The V and J ends lost 5 bases and 3 bases respectively, with 14 bases between them. CDR3 length: 15 residues. The CDR3 coding sequence is TGTGCCAGCAGTCCCAGAGAGCAAGGCAAAAACATTCAGTACTTC. Amino acid sequence: CASSPREQGKNIQYF.